The 4 T cell receptor beta chains in this list originate from one sample, sequenced in a study of blood T cell repertoires in COVID-19. Measured with immunoSEQ multiplex PCR; TCRdb has only the in-frame clones, and not every one. Of 150,000 to 200,000 clones in the sample, about 80% are singletons; the top ten hold about 7.7%. Material for sequencing was peripheral blood. The receptor set was obtained from a woman aged 40 to 49 with COVID-19, enrolled during active disease.

This chain links TRBV3-1 (or the pseudogene TRBV3-2) with TRBJ2-5; 7 positions agree with TRBD1. V shed 4 bases and J 4 bases; nucleotides not matched to a gene: 6. This CDR3 region has 14 residues. Germline assignment: CDR1 LGHDT and CDR2 YNNKEL (reference sequence). DNA of the CDR3: TGTGCCAGCAGCCCATCGACAGGGTCAGAGACCCAGTACTTC. Translated: CASSPSTGSETQYF.

This chain links TRBV18 with TRBJ2-7, with D possibly TRBD1 on 6 matching bases. The germline V and J ends were trimmed by 3 bases and 2 bases, with 8 bases remaining between them. This CDR3 contains 13 residues. Germline values: CDR1 KGHSH, CDR2 LQKENI. As DNA, the CDR3 is TGTGCCAGCTCACCCAGGGGACCCTACGAGCAGTACTTC. Residues: CASSPRGPYEQYF.

This clone occurred a few times. The gene calls are TRBV10-2 and TRBJ1-5, with a weak D call TRBD1 (5 bases). CDR3 length equals 12 residues. Trimming stripped 6 bases from V and 2 bases from J, with 5 bases between. Germline lookup yields CDR1 WSHSY and CDR2 SAAADI. The CDR3 is CASRQGNQPQHF. CDR3 nucleotides: TGCGCCAGCAGACAGGGCAATCAGCCCCAGCATTTT.

In its sample, this clone was seen a few times. This chain connects TRBV7-2 to TRBJ1-1, with unresolved D. CDR1 is SGHTA, CDR2 FQGNSA, per germline. The CDR3 runs 14 residues. The V end was cut by 6 bases, the J end by 0 bases, with 11 bases between. The DNA for the CDR3 is TGTGCCAGCAGGAACCGGGAGTTGAACACTGAAGCTTTCTTT. Its protein product is CASRNRELNTEAFF.